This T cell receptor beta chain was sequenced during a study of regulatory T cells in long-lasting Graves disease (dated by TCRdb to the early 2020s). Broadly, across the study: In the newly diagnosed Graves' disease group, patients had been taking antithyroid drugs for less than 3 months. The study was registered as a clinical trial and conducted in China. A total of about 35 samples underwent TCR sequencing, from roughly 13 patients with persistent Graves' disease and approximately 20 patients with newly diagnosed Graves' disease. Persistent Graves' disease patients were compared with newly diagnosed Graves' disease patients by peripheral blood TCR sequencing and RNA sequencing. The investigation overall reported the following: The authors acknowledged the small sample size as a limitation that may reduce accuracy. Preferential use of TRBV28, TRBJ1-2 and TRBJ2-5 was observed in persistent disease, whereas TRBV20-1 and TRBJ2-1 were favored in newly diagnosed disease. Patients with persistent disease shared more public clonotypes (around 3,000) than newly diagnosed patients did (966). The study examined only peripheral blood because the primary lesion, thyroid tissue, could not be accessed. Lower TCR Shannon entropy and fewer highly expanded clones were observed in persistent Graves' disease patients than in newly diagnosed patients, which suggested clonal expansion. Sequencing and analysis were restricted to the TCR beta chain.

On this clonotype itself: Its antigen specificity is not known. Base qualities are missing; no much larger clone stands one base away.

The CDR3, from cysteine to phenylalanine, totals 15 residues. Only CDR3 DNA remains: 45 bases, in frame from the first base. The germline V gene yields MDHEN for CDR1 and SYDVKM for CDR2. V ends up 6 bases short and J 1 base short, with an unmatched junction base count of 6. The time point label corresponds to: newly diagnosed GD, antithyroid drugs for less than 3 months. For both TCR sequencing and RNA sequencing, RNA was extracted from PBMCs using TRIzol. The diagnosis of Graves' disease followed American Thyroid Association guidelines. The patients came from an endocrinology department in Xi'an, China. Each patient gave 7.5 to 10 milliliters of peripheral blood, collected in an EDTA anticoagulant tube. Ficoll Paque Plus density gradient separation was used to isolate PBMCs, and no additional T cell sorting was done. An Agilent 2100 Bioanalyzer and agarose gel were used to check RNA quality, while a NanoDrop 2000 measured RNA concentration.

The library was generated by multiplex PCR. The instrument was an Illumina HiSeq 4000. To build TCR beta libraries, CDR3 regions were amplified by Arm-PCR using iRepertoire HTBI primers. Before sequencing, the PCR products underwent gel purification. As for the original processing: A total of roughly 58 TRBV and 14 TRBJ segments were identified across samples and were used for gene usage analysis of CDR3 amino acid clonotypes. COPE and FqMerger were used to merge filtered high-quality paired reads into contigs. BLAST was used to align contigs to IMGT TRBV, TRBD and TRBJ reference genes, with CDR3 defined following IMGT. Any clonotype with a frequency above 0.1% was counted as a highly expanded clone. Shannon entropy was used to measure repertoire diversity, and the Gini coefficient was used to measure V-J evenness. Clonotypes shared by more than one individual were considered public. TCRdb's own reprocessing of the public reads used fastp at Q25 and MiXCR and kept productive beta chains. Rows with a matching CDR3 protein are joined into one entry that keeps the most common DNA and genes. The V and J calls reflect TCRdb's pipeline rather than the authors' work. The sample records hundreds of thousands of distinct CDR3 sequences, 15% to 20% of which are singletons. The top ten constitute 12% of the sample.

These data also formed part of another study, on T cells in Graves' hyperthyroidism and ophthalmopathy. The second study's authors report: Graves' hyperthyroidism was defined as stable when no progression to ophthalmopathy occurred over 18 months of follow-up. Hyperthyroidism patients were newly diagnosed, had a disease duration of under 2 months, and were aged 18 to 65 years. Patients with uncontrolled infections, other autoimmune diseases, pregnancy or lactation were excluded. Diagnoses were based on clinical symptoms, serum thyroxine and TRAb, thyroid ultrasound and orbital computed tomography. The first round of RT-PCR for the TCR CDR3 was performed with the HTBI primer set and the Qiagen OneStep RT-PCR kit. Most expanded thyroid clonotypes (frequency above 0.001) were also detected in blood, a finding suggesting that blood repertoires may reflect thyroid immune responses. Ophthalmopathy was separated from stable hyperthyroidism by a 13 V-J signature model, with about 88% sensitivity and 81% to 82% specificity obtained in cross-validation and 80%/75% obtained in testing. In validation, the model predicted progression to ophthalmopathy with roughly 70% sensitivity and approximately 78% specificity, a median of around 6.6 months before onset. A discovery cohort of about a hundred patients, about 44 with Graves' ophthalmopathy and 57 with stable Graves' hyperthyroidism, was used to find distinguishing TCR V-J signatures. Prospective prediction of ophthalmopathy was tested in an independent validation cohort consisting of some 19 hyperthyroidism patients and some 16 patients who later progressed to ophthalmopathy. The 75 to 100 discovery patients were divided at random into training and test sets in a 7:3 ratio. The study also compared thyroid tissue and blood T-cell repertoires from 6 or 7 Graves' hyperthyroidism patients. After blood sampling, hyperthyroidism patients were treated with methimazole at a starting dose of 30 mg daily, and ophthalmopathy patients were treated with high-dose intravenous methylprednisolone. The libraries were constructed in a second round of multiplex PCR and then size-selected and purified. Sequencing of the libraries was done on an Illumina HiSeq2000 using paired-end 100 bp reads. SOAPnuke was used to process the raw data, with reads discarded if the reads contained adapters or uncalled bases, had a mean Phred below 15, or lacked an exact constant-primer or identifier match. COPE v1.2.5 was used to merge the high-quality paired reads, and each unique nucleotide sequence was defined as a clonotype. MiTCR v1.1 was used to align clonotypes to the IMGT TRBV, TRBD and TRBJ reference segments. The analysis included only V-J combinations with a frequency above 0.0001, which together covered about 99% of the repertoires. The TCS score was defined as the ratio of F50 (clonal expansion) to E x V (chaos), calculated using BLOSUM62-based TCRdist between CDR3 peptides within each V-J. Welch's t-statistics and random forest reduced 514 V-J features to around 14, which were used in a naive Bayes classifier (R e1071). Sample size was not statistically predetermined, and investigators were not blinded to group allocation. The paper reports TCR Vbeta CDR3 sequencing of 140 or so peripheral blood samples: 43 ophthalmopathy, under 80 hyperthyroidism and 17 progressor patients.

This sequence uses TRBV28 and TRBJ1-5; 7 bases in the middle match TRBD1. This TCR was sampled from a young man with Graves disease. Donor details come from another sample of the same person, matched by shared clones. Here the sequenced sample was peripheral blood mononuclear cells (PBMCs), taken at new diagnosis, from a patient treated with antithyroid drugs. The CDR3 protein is CASRPGTASNQPQHF. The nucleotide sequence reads TGTGCCAGCAGACCGGGGACAGCAAGCAATCAGCCCCAGCATTTT.